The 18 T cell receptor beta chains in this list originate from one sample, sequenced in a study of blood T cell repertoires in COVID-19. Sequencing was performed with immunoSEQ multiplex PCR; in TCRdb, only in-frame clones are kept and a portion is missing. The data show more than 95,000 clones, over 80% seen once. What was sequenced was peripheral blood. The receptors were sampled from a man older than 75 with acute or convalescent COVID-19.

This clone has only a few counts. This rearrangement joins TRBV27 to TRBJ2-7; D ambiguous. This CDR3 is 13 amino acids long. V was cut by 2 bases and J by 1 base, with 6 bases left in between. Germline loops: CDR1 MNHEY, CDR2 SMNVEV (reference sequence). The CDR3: CASSLLRSYEQYF. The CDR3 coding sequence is TGTGCCAGCAGTTTACTCCGTTCCTACGAGCAGTACTTC.

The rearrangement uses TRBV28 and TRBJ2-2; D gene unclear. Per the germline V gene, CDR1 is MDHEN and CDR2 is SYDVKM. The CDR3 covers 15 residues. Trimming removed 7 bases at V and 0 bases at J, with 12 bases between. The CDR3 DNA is TGTGCCAGCACCCCGACATCTGCGAACACCGGGGAGCTGTTTTTT. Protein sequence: CASTPTSANTGELFF.

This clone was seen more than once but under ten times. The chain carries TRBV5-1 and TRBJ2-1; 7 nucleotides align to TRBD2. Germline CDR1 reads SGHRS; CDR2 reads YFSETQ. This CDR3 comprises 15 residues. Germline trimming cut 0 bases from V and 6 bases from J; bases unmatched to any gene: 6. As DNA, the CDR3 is TGCGCCAGCAGCTTGGCCGAGGTAGCGGGCAATGAGCAGTTCTTC. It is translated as CASSLAEVAGNEQFF.

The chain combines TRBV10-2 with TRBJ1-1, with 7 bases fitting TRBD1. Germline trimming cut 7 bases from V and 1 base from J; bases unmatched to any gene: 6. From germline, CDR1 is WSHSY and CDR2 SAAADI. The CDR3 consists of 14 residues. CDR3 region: CASIPRDRNTEAFF. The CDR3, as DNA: TGCGCCAGCATCCCCCGGGACAGGAACACTGAAGCTTTCTTT.

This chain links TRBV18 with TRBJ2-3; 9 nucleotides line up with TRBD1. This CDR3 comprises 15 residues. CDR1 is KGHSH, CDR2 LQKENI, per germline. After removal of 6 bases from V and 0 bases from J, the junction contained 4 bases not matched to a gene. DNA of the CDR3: TGTGCCAGCTCCCCCGGACAGGGGAGCACAGATACGCAGTATTTT. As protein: CASSPGQGSTDTQYF.

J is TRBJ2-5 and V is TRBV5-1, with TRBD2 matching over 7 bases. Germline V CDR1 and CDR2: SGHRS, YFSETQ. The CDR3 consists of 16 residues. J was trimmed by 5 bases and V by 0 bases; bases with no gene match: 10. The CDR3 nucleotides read TGCGCCAGCAGCTTGGCCGGGGCGGGAGAGAGGGAGACCCAGTACTTC. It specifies CASSLAGAGERETQYF.

CDR3 sequence: CATSGVQGSETQYF. The CDR3 DNA sequence: TGTGCCACCAGTGGTGTTCAAGGGAGTGAGACCCAGTACTTC. J is TRBJ2-5 and V is TRBV24-1, with a weak D call TRBD2 (5 bases). The CDR3 extends over 14 amino acids. From germline, CDR1 is KGHDR and CDR2 SFDVKD. Trimming removed 5 bases at V and 5 bases at J, with 14 bases between.

The CDR3 region has the DNA TGTGCCAGCAGGGGACAGGCATACAATGAGCAGTTCTTC. Its protein product is CASRGQAYNEQFF. This chain joins TRBV6-5 and TRBJ2-1, with 8 bases lining up with TRBD1. The CDR3 has 13 residues. V lost 6 bases, J lost 4 bases, and 2 bases stayed unmatched. Looked up from germline, CDR1 is MNHEY and CDR2 is SVGAGI.

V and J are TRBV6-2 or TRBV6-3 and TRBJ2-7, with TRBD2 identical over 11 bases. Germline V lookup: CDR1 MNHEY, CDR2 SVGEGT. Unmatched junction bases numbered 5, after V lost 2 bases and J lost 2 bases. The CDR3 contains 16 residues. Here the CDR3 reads CASSYRLAGSTYEQYF. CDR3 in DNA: TGTGCCAGCAGTTACCGACTAGCGGGGTCTACCTACGAGCAGTACTTC.

DNA of the CDR3: TGCGCCAGCGGGACAGAGTTTGATGGCTACACCTTC. Translating it yields CASGTEFDGYTF. The chain couples TRBV4-1 to TRBJ1-2; 7 bases align to TRBD1. V was pared by 8 bases and J by 6 bases, with 6 bases of the junction left unmatched. This CDR3 has 12 residues. CDR1 and CDR2 from the germline V gene are MGHRA and YSYEKL.

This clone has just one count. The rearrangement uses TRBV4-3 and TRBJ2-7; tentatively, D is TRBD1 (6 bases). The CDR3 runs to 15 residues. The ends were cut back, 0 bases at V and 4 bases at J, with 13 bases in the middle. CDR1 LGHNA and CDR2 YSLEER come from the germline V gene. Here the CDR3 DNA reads TGCGCCAGCAGCCAAGATGGCAGGGGTGCGTACGAGCAGTACTTC. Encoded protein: CASSQDGRGAYEQYF.

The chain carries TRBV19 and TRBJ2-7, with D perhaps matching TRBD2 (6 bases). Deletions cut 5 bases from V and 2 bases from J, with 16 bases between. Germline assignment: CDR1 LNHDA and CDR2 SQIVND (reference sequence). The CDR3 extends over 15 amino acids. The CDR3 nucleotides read TGTGCCAGTAGTCTACAGCCCCGCGGGGCCTACGAGCAGTACTTC. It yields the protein CASSLQPRGAYEQYF.

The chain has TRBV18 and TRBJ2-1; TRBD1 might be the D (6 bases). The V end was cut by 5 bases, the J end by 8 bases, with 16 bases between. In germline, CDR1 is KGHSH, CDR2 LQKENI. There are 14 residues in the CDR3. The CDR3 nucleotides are TGTGCCAGCTCATCTCAAACAGGGAGAGATGAGCAGTTCTTC. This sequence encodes CASSSQTGRDEQFF.

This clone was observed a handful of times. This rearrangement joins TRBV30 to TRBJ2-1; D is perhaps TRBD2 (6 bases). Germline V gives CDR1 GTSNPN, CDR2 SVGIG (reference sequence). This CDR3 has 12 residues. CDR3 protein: CAVTRGGDEQFF. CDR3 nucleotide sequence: TGTGCTGTGACTAGAGGAGGGGATGAGCAGTTCTTC.

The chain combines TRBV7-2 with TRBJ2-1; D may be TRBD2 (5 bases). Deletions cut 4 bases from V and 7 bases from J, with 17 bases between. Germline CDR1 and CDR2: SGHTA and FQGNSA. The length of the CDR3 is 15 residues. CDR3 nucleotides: TGTGCCAGCAGCTCTTCAGGTGAGCGGAGGAATGAGCAGTTCTTC. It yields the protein CASSSSGERRNEQFF.

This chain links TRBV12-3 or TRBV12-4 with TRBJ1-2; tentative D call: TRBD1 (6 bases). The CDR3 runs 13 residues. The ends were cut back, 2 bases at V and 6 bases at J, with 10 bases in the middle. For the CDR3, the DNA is TGTGCCAGCAGTTTACTCCAGGGGCATGGCTACACCTTC. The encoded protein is CASSLLQGHGYTF.

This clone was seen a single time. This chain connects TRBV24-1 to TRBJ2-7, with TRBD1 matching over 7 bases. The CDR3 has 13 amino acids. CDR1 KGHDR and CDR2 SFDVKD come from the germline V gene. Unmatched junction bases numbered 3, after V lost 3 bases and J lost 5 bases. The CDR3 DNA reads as TGTGCCACCAGTGATCGTACAGGGGACGAGCAGTACTTC. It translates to CATSDRTGDEQYF.

The CDR3 loop reads CASSPTLFPGQASWEYF. The CDR3 DNA is TGTGCCAGCTCCCCCACCCTATTCCCGGGACAGGCTTCGTGGGAGTACTTC. The V and J genes are TRBV18 and TRBJ2-7; TRBD1 aligns across 8 bases. The CDR3 extends over 17 amino acids. CDR1 is KGHSH and CDR2 is LQKENI in the germline V gene. V lost 6 bases to trimming and J lost 11 bases; unmatched junction nucleotides: 24. Full variable domain (remainder filled in from reference TRBV18 and TRBJ2-7): NAGVMQNPRHLVRRRGQEARLRCSPMKGHSHVYWYRQLPEEGLKFMVYLQKENIIDESGMPKERFSAEFPKEGPSILRIQQVVRGDSAAYFCASSPTLFPGQASWEYFGPGTRLTVT.